This T cell receptor beta chain is from a study of human T cells and chemical hapten exposure. Specified time point: patch test 1, 2 weeks after DPC sensitization. As to treatment: therapeutic diphenylcyclopropenone sensitization with weekly scalp DPC. Alopecia patients deemed DPC-suitable, aged 18 to 70, excluding pregnancy. It was from unfractionated whole blood that total RNA was extracted. This clonotype was detected a few times. Its antigen is currently unknown. V dropped 8 bases and J dropped 6 bases, with 14 bases sitting between them. Germline V gene data show CDR1 as SQVTM and CDR2 as ANQGSEA. The CDR3 sequence is 12 residues long. The study, taken as a whole, reports: TCRs above 1 in 1000 frequency stayed constant with DPC sensitization. Patch test score tracked positively with PT1 expanded TCR counts.

TCRdb called the RACE reads again in MiXCR, with one record for every CDR3 protein. This sample has 180,000 or so distinct CDR3 sequences, with about a fifth found just once. The genes are TRBV29-1 and TRBJ2-1, with unresolved D. The material sequenced was whole blood, taken in connection with sensitization to the hapten diphenylcyclopropenone (DPC). This sequence was found in a woman aged 50 to 60 with alopecia areata. Some clones in this sample may be carry-over from other donors' samples. Here the CDR3 DNA reads TGCAGCTACCCAGAAGGGTTCAATGAGCAGTTCTTC. It codes for CSYPEGFNEQFF.